Here is one TCR beta chain with its context. It has no known antigen specificity. The data belong to a study of cytomegalovirus exposure and HLA in healthy donors (dated by TCRdb to between 2016 and 2019). Notes on the research overall: According to an earlier analysis of several hundred of the donors, 200 million or so T cells yielded 100 million or so unique TCR beta sequences and 276 Gb of sequence data. Of the 300 to 500 genotyped donors, approximately 81% were placed in the genetic ancestry cluster associated with self-reported Caucasian donors. To predict cytomegalovirus infection status, the study brought together high-throughput TCR immunosequencing, statistical association of individual TCRs with disease status, and machine learning. The study used immunosequencing to profile the T cell repertoires of 666 subjects and linked those repertoires to cytomegalovirus serostatus. In an earlier analysis of 550 to 700 of the donors, high-throughput TCR beta sequencing was used to judge whether each TCR beta V gene segment behaved as functional or pseudogenic. An early release that covered roughly 600 HLA-typed donors contained about 300 gigabases of sequencing data and tens of millions of unique TCR sequences. Besides the first cohort of under 700 subjects, a separate validation cohort made up of some 110 different subjects was used. HLA typing covered class I and class II loci at four-digit resolution. The study aimed to test whether signatures of past pathogen exposure could be identified by cataloging public T cell receptors. In a later genetic analysis, genome-wide SNP genotypes for about 65% of the 666 donors were used, and that subset was treated as a discovery cohort. Donor age, sex, ethnicity and CMV serostatus were compiled together with the repertoire data. Among a few hundred genotyped donors of the cohort, an average of around 240,000 unique TCR beta nucleotide sequences were sequenced per donor, 15% to 20% of them non-productive. Typing coverage differed by locus: A, B, C, DRB1 and DQB1 were typed in roughly 620-640 donors, DQA1 in about 500, DPA1 in 600 to 610, and DPB1 in 400 to 490. A later analysis re-analyzed previously published TCR beta repertoires from 550 to 700 donors and added high-resolution HLA genotyping to study TCR occurrence patterns. Every repertoire in the discovery cohort had been generated on one and the same sequencing platform. In the later analysis, no new phenotypic data were used to find candidate immune exposures; instead, reliance was placed on TCR beta sequences and their occurrence across donors. Because of strong linkage in the cohort, 5 or 6 DR-DQ haplotypes were treated as single units for association and clustering. On the study overall, not on this receptor specifically: A further reported finding was that TCR beta sequences accurately predicted the HLA-A and HLA-B alleles for most subjects in the first cohort. Specific HLA alleles were associated with 15,000 to 20,000 TCR beta sequences at a false discovery rate of 0.05 in a later analysis. Sequencing depth was assumed to be roughly uniform across donors in the presence/absence analyses, though that assumption may not hold. Assigning TCR associations to individual alleles was difficult when HLA alleles, especially DR and DQ, strongly co-occurred. According to a later genetic analysis, donors in an Asian-associated ancestry cluster had fewer N-insertions in productive TCRs than the roughly 660-donor mean. Most TCR sequences were seen in very few donors, while some public TCRs were found in many individuals. Several of the top co-occurrence clusters appeared to be linked to parvovirus B19, influenza, CMV and Epstein-Barr virus, according to a later analysis. The cohort was sequenced for TCR beta chains only, and without alpha or paired-chain data the features that could be detected were limited. According to a later analysis, TCR association rates differed among HLA loci, with DRB1 alleles showing the most associated TCRs and HLA-C alleles showing the fewest. Immune exposure information for the cohort was limited to CMV serostatus. Three of the identified cytomegalovirus-associated TCR beta chains were confirmed in vitro to be specific for cytomegalovirus antigens. Some IMGT-functional V segments, including TRBV6-2 and TRBV6-3, could not be distinguished by the 87-base-pair reads and were therefore excluded. In a later analysis, HLA-associated TCR beta chains showed more clonal expansion and lower generation probabilities than non-associated chains that were equally common. Because counts were too low, roughly 16 rarely observed V segments, including chromosome 9 orphons, were excluded from the earlier analysis of 587 of the donors. Because HLA typing was unavailable for some donors at each locus, only the typed subset was used in association tests. An association between a missense DCLRE1C variant and V-gene and J-gene trimming of TCR beta chains was found in a later genetic analysis and replicated in an independent cohort. In an earlier analysis of some 500 of the donors, most TCR beta V segments were observed in productive rearrangements about 87% or about 30% of the time, broadly matching IMGT annotations. Correlated functional status among segregating V segments might be attributable to linkage disequilibrium, but an unknown experimental factor could not be ruled out. A cluster of highly shared sequence variants was judged likely to be a technical artifact of the sequencing pipeline. Cytomegalovirus status was reported to be diagnosed by the classifier with high specificity and sensitivity in both the original and validation cohorts. In a later analysis, most CMV-associated TCR beta chains were found to appear HLA-restricted, with HLA associations seemingly driven largely by CMV exposure. According to the authors, the approach could potentially be generalized to other disease states and immunological phenotypes. The study listed approximately 160 TCR beta chains as associated with cytomegalovirus.

V gives up 3 bases and J gives up 5 bases, and the segment between their germline ends measures 17 bases. The germline V gene gives CDR1 as KGHSH and CDR2 as LQKENI. From cysteine to phenylalanine, the CDR3 is 16 amino acids long. The kept DNA is CDR3 alone, 48 bases in frame from the first base. Library preparation was by the immunoSEQ multiplex PCR assay. A mixture of 60 forward primers for TCR Vbeta segments and 13 reverse primers for TCR Jbeta segments was used in the multiplex PCR. Amplification of the CDR3 region of rearranged TCR beta genes was performed with a multiplex PCR assay on genomic DNA. The amplified TCR beta libraries were sequenced on the Illumina HiSeq System as 87-base-pair reads. Processing in the source paper ran as follows. A later analysis counted tens of millions of unique TCR beta chains across the 670 or so repertoires, and roughly 10 million of these chains were shared by at least two donors. Raw reads were error-corrected and collapsed into unique sequences by a nearest-neighbor algorithm in which closely related sequences were merged to remove PCR and sequencing errors. Alignment of CDR3 sequences to IMGT reference sequences was used to assign V, D and J gene segments. For a sequence to be retained, at least a six-nucleotide match to both a V gene segment and a J gene segment was required. A rearrangement was called productive if the CDR3 had no stop codons and remained in frame with V and J, and every other rearrangement was called non-productive. Following IMGT convention, CDR3 was defined as the stretch from the second conserved V-encoded cysteine to the conserved J-encoded phenylalanine. The earlier analysis of about 560 of the donors excluded any sequence lacking an unambiguous match to a single V gene segment. An earlier analysis of 450 to 650 of the donors called V segments functional above 56.7% productive rearrangements and segregating when the between-donor standard deviation exceeded 5%. To diagnose cytomegalovirus status from the catalog of TCR beta chain sequences, a statistical classification framework was built. In a later analysis, TCR nucleotide sequences were compared against IMGT/GENE-DB human TR gene sequences so that V and J genes could be assigned. In a later analysis, CDR3 sequences and most-parsimonious VDJ recombination scenarios were assigned using the TCRdist pipeline. In a later analysis, every TCR beta chain was defined by the combination of its CDR3 amino acid sequence and its V-gene family, and reads without a unique V-gene family were dropped. A later analysis removed several hundred highly shared, low-generation-probability nucleotide sequences to deal with suspected cross-contamination and a sequencing artifact. In a later analysis, a clonal expansion index was calculated for each public chain from normalized within-repertoire ranks of inferred template counts. In a later analysis, generation probabilities were computed with a VDJ recombination model fitted to out-of-frame rearrangements, and the resulting probabilities were checked against IGoR. Hypergeometric tests were used in a later analysis to score TCR-TCR, TCR-HLA and TCR-CMV co-occurrence, with a repertoire-size bias correction applied to the TCR pairs. In a later analysis, false discovery rates were estimated by permuting HLA or CMV assignments 20 times. In a later analysis, co-occurring TCRs were grouped using DBSCAN, and TCRdist sequence similarity was added for clustering within HLA-allele-positive subsets. For co-occurrence clustering, repertoires with fewer than 30,000 or more than 120,000 public chains were excluded, along with five repertoires with anomalous nucleotide sharing. In TCRdb, the immuneACCESS table is reduced to in-frame sequences with V and J assigned. These tables do not hold every clone; where another copy was compared, an unresolved V gene accounts for under half, and the others remain unexplained. The V and J calls and clone size come from that table; D and trimming were worked out from the DNA. The table kept for this sample lists more than 95,000 clones. Of the sample, 3% to 3.5% falls within the top ten clones.

The cohort was made up of about 670 healthy bone marrow donors. At the time of sampling, every cohort member was nominally healthy, though immune exposures that went unrecorded were likely present. The donor tested CMV seronegative and was one of the 352 seronegative cohort members. Every donor gave a peripheral blood sample, and the peripheral blood mononuclear cells from that sample were used for TCR beta sequencing. The Qiagen DNeasy Blood Extraction Kit was used to extract genomic DNA from the blood cell samples. This TCR derives from a man aged 40-49 years in good health and CMV-seronegative. The specimen was PBMCs. Here the chain combines TRBV18 and TRBJ1-5; tentative D gene TRBD1, with 5 bases matching. Here the CDR3 is given as CASSPSRGMNDQPQHF. The nucleotides are TGTGCCAGCTCACCCTCCCGGGGGATGAACGATCAGCCCCAGCATTTT.